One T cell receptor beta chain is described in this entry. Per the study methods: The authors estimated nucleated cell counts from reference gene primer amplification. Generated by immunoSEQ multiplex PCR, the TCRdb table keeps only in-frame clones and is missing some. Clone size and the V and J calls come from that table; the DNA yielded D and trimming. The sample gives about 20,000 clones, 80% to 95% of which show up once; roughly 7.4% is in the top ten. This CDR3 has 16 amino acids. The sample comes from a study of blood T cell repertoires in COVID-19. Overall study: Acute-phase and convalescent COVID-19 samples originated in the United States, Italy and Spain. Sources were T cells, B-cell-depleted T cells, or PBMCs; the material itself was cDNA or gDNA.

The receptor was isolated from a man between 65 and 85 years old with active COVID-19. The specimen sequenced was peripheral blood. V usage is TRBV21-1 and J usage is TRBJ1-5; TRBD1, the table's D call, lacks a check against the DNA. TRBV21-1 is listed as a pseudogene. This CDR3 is CASSKGAQDSNQPQHF. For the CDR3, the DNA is TGTGCCAGCAGCAAAGGGGCCCAAGATAGCAATCAGCCCCAGCATTTT.